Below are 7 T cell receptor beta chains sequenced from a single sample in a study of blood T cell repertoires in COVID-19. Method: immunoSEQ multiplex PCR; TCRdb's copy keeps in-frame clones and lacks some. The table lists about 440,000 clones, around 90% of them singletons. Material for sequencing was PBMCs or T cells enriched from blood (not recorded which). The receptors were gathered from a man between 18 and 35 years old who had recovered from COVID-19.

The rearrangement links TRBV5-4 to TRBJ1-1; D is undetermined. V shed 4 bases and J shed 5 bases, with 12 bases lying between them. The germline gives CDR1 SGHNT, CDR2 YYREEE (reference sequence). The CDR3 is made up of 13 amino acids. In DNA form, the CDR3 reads TGTGCCAGCAGCACTGGAGGAGAGACTGAAGCTTTCTTT. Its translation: CASSTGGETEAFF.

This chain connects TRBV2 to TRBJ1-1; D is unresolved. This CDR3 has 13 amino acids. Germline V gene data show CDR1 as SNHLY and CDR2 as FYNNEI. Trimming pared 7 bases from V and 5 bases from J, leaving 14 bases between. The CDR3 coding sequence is TGTGCCAGCAAGGAGGGCCGAAGGACTGAAGCTTTCTTT. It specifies CASKEGRRTEAFF.

CDR3 sequence: CASSWARGQPQHF. The CDR3 region has the DNA TGTGCCAGCAGCTGGGCGAGGGGGCAGCCCCAGCATTTT. V and J are TRBV11-2 and TRBJ1-5, with a tentative D call TRBD1 (6 bases). The germline V and J ends were trimmed by 4 bases and 7 bases, with 11 bases remaining between them. The CDR3 runs 13 residues. Germline V CDR1 and CDR2: SGHAT, FQNNGV.

The CDR3 nucleotides are TGTGCCAGCAGGTTACAGGGGCTCGGGAACACTGAAGCTTTCTTT. This gives the protein CASRLQGLGNTEAFF. The chain carries TRBV2 and TRBJ1-1; 7 nucleotides align to TRBD1. This CDR3 is 15 amino acids long. CDR1 and CDR2 (germline): SNHLY, FYNNEI. J gave up 1 base and V 6 bases, and 8 bases lay outside the gene matches.

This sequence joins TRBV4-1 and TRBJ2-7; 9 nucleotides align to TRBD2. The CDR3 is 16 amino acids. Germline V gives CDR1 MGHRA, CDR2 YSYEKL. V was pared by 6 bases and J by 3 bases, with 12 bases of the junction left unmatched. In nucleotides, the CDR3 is TGCGCCAGCAGATCAATCGGGACTAGCAGATTCTACGAGCAGTACTTC. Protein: CASRSIGTSRFYEQYF.

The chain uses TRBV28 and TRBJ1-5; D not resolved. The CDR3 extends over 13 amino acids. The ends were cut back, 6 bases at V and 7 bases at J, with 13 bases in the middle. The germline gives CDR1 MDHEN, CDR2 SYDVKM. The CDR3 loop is CASSPPLRQPQHF. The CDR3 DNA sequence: TGTGCCAGCAGCCCACCGCTTCGGCAGCCCCAGCATTTT.

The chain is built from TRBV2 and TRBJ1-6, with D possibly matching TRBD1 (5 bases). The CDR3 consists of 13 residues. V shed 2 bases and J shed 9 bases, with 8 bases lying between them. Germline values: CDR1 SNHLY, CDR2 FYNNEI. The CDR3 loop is CASSEQGGSPLHF. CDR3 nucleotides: TGTGCCAGCAGTGAACAGGGTGGTTCACCCCTCCACTTT.